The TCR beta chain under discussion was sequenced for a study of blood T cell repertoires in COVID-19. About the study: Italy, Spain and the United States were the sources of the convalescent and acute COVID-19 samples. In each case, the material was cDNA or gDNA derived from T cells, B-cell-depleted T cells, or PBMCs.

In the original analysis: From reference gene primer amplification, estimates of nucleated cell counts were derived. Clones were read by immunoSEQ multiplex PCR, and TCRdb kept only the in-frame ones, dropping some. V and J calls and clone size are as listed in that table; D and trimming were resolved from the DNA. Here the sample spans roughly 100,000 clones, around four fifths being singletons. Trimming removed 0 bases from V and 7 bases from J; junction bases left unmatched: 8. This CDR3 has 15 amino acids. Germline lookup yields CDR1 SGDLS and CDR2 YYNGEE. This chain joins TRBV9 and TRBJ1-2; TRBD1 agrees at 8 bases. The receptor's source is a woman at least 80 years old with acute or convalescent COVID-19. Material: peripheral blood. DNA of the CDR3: TGTGCCAGCAGCGTAGCTGGACAGGGAAGAGGTGGCTACACCTTC. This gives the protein CASSVAGQGRGGYTF.